Listed here are 13 T cell receptor beta chains from one sample, sequenced in a study of blood T cell repertoires in COVID-19. The protocol was immunoSEQ multiplex PCR, while the TCRdb copy is restricted to in-frame clones and leaves out a portion. Of 100,000 or so clones listed, 80% to 90% were seen once; the top ten hold 8% to 10%. Input material: peripheral blood. The receptors shown here come from a woman aged 70-85 years with acute or convalescent COVID-19.

The gene calls are TRBV18 and TRBJ1-2; D is possibly TRBD1 (6 bases). The CDR3 covers 13 residues. V gave up 2 bases and J gave up 3 bases, with 7 bases separating them. Germline CDR1 is KGHSH and CDR2 is LQKENI. CDR3 nucleotides: TGTGCCAGCTCACCAGAGGGGGACTATGGCTACACCTTC. Protein: CASSPEGDYGYTF.

The rearrangement uses TRBV11-3 and TRBJ1-1, with D unclear. The CDR3 spans 13 residues. CDR1 is SGHNT, CDR2 YENEEA, per germline. V was shortened by 3 bases and J by 0 bases, with 5 bases between the two germline ends. The CDR3 sequence is CASSLTMNTEAFF. The CDR3 bases are TGTGCCAGCAGCTTGACAATGAACACTGAAGCTTTCTTT.

V usage is TRBV7-2 and J usage is TRBJ2-1; D may be TRBD1 (5 bases). V was trimmed by 1 base and J by 3 bases, leaving 7 bases between them. The CDR3 runs to 14 residues. CDR1 is SGHTA, CDR2 FQGNSA, per germline. The CDR3 here is CASSLEDNYNEQFF. The CDR3 region has the DNA TGTGCCAGCAGCTTAGAGGACAACTACAATGAGCAGTTCTTC.

The rearrangement uses TRBV5-8 and TRBJ2-7; D is ambiguous. This CDR3 has 13 residues. Trimming shortened V by 0 bases and J by 3 bases, and 7 bases separated the two germline ends. Germline V gene data show CDR1 as SGHTS and CDR2 as YDEGEE. CDR3 nucleotide sequence: TGTGCCAGCAGCTTGGTCCAGTTCTACGAGCAGTACTTC. This encodes CASSLVQFYEQYF. The complete variable domain, with remaining parts taken from reference TRBV5-8 and TRBJ2-7, reads EAGVTQSPTHLIKTRGQQATLRCSPISGHTSVYWYQQALGLGLQFLLWYDEGEERNRGNFPPRFSGRQFPNYSSELNVNALELEDSALYLCASSLVQFYEQYFGPGTRLTVT.

This chain joins TRBV2 and TRBJ1-4; no clear D gene. Trimming took 7 bases from V and 7 from J, leaving 10 bases between them. CDR3 size: 12 residues. Per germline, CDR1 SNHLY and CDR2 FYNNEI. The CDR3 bases are TGTGCCAGCAAAGAGTGGAGTGAAAAACTGTTTTTT. Its protein product is CASKEWSEKLFF.

This clone has just a few counts. This rearrangement joins TRBV5-5 to TRBJ1-1, with D maybe TRBD1 (5 bases). V lost 0 bases and J 6 bases, leaving 18 bases between the germline ends. The CDR3 runs 16 residues. Germline V gives CDR1 SGHKS, CDR2 YYEKEE (reference sequence). CDR3 bases: TGTGCCAGCAGCTTGGCCGGGGGTACCTTCGGCGCTGAAGCTTTCTTT. Its protein product is CASSLAGGTFGAEAFF.

This chain connects TRBV4-3 to TRBJ2-7, with 8 bases identical to TRBD1. The CDR3 runs 15 residues. Losses at the gene ends were 0 bases for V and 3 bases for J; bases not matched to a gene: 4. Germline V lookup: CDR1 LGHNA, CDR2 YSLEER. Written as DNA, the CDR3 is TGCGCCAGCAGCCAAGAGGCCAGGGGGCTCTACGAGCAGTACTTC. It yields the protein CASSQEARGLYEQYF.

This chain joins TRBV4-1 and TRBJ2-2, with D tentatively TRBD1 (5 bases). The CDR3 has 16 residues. The V and J ends lost 5 bases and 1 base respectively, with 14 bases between them. Germline V lookup: CDR1 MGHRA, CDR2 YSYEKL. CDR3: CASSLRVTENTGELFF. CDR3 DNA sequence: TGCGCCAGCAGCTTAAGAGTGACAGAGAACACCGGGGAGCTGTTTTTT.

V gene TRBV2 combines with J gene TRBJ2-3; D may be TRBD1 (6 bases). The length of the CDR3 is 12 residues. Deletions cut 5 bases from V and 6 bases from J, with 9 bases between. The germline V gene encodes CDR1 SNHLY and CDR2 FYNNEI. In nucleotides, the CDR3 is TGTGCCAGCAGTTATACAGGGGATACGCAGTATTTT. It is translated as CASSYTGDTQYF.

The J gene is TRBJ1-1, the V gene TRBV19; tentative D call: TRBD1 (6 bases). The germline gives CDR1 LNHDA, CDR2 SQIVND (reference sequence). The CDR3 is 12 residues long. V lost 7 bases, J lost 10 bases, and 16 bases lay in between. The DNA for the CDR3 is TGTGCCAGTAACTCCGGACAGCCAAGAGCTTTCTTT. This sequence encodes CASNSGQPRAFF.

The V and J genes are TRBV2 and TRBJ2-2; D might be TRBD1 (6 bases). The CDR3 contains 13 residues. Trimming removed 8 bases at V and 1 base at J, with 8 bases between. Germline assignment: CDR1 SNHLY and CDR2 FYNNEI. The CDR3 sequence is CASGTLNTGELFF. The DNA for the CDR3 is TGTGCCAGCGGGACACTGAACACCGGGGAGCTGTTTTTT.

This clone was recorded a few times. The chain has TRBV5-4 and TRBJ2-1; D is ambiguous. The CDR3 extends over 13 amino acids. Looked up from germline, CDR1 is SGHNT and CDR2 is YYREEE (reference sequence). V was shortened by 0 bases and J by 5 bases, with 6 bases between the two germline ends. The CDR3 sequence is CASSLALNNEQFF. Written as DNA, the CDR3 is TGTGCCAGCAGCTTGGCACTTAACAATGAGCAGTTCTTC.

The gene calls are TRBV5-1 and TRBJ2-2, with 10 positions matching TRBD1. V shed 2 bases and J 5 bases; nucleotides not matched to a gene: 3. The CDR3 runs 15 residues. The V gene's germline CDR1 is SGHRS and CDR2 YFSETQ. CDR3 coding DNA: TGCGCCAGCAGCTTTGACAGGGGGCTTACCGGGGAGCTGTTTTTT. Translating gives CASSFDRGLTGELFF. The whole variable domain, remainder taken from reference TRBV5-1 and TRBJ2-2, is KAGVTQTPRYLIKTRGQQVTLSCSPISGHRSVSWYQQTPGQGLQFLFEYFSETQRNKGNFPGRFSGRQFSNSRSEMNVSTLELGDSALYLCASSFDRGLTGELFFGEGSRLTVL.